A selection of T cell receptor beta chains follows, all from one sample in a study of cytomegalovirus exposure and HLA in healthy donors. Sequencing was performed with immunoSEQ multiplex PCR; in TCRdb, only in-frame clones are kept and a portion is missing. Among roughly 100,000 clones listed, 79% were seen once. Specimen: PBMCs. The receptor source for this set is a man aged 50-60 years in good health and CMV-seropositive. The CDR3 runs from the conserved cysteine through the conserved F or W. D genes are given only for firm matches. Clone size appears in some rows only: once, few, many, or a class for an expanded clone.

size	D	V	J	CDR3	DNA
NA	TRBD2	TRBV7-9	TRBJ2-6	CASTKLAGRSGANVLTF	TGTGCCAGCACCAAACTAGCGGGTCGCTCTGGGGCCAACGTCCTGACTTTC
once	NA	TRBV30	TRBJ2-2	CAWTRTDTGELFF	TGTGCCTGGACACGTACGGACACCGGGGAGCTGTTTTTT
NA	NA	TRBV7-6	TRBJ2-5	CASSLAAVQETQYF	TGTGCCAGCAGCTTAGCGGCAGTCCAAGAGACCCAGTACTTC
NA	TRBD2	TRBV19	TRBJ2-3	CASSMPGTSGERDTQYF	TGTGCCAGTAGTATGCCCGGGACTAGCGGGGAGCGGGATACGCAGTATTTT
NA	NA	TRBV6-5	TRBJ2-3	CASSYSLADTQYF	TGTGCCAGCAGTTACTCCTTAGCAGATACGCAGTATTTT
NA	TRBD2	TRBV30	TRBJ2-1	CAWSYPPGTSGAPDEQFF	TGTGCCTGGAGTTACCCCCCCGGGACTAGCGGAGCCCCGGATGAGCAGTTCTTC
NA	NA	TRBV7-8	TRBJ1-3	CASSLLEHTIYF	TGTGCCAGCAGCTTACTGGAGCACACCATATATTTT
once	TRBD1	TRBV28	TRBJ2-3	CASSSGTVSTDTQYF	TGTGCCAGCAGTTCCGGGACAGTTAGCACAGATACGCAGTATTTT
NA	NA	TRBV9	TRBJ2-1	CASSIRTDNEQFF	TGTGCCAGCAGCATCAGGACAGACAATGAGCAGTTCTTC
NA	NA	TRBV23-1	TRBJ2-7	CAASQGSYEQYF	TGCGCCGCAAGCCAGGGGTCCTACGAGCAGTACTTC
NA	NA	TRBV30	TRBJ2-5	CAWSRGYQGGETQYF	TGTGCCTGGAGTAGGGGTTATCAGGGTGGAGAGACCCAGTACTTC
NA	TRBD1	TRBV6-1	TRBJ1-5	CASSLDRAGNQPQHF	TGTGCCAGCAGTTTAGACAGGGCGGGCAATCAGCCCCAGCATTTT
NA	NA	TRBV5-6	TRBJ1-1	CASSSNGILKNTEAFF	TGTGCCAGCAGCTCGAACGGCATACTAAAGAACACTGAAGCTTTCTTT
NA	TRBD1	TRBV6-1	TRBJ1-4	CASSAGTGLNEKLFF	TGTGCCAGCAGTGCAGGGACAGGGCTTAATGAAAAACTGTTTTTT
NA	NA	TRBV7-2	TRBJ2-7	CASTWGVGVYEQYF	TGTGCCAGCACCTGGGGGGTGGGGGTCTACGAGCAGTACTTC
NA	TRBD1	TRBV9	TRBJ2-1	CASRAGHRGEQFF	TGTGCCAGCAGAGCCGGACACAGGGGCGAGCAGTTCTTC
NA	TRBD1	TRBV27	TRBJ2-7	CASSLTGTGNEQYF	TGTGCCAGCAGTTTAACCGGGACAGGGAACGAGCAGTACTTC
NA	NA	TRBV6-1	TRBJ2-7	CASSESRTTGYEQYF	TGTGCCAGCAGTGAAAGCAGGACTACGGGATACGAGCAGTACTTC
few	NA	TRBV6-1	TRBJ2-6	CASSEGVTVSGANVLTF	TGTGCCAGCAGTGAAGGAGTCACGGTCTCTGGGGCCAACGTCCTGACTTTC
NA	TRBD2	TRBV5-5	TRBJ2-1	CASSLSGSSLNEQFF	TGTGCCAGCAGTCTCAGCGGGAGTTCTCTCAATGAGCAGTTCTTC